Listed here are 3 T cell receptor beta chains from one sample, sequenced in a study of blood T cell repertoires in COVID-19. The assay was immunoSEQ multiplex PCR, and TCRdb's table has in-frame clones only and misses some. Here the sample spans over 100,000 clones, 85% to 90% being singletons. The sample was peripheral blood. All receptors derive from a middle-aged man with acute or convalescent COVID-19.

The rearrangement links TRBV2 to TRBJ1-2; D not certain. This CDR3 contains 13 residues. CDR1 and CDR2 from the germline V gene are SNHLY and FYNNEI. With 7 bases removed from V and 4 bases from J, the gap between germline ends came to 13 bases. The CDR3 bases are TGTGCCAGCAAAATGCCCGGCGGCTATGGCTACACCTTC. It encodes CASKMPGGYGYTF.

The chain uses TRBV3-1 (or the pseudogene TRBV3-2) and TRBJ2-3; maybe TRBD1 (6 bases). Trimming pared 6 bases from V and 4 bases from J, leaving 11 bases between. Germline CDR1 LGHDT, CDR2 YNNKEL (reference sequence). The CDR3 extends over 13 amino acids. CDR3 nucleotides: TGTGCCAGCAGAGTCAGGGGTGCAGATACGCAGTATTTT. It is translated as CASRVRGADTQYF.

J is TRBJ1-2 and V is TRBV30; 7 positions match TRBD1. Germline V CDR1 and CDR2: GTSNPN, SVGIG (reference sequence). V was pared by 1 base and J by 8 bases, with 4 bases of the junction left unmatched. The CDR3 is made up of 12 amino acids. The DNA for the CDR3 is TGTGCCTGGAGTGGGGACAGCGACGGCTACACCTTC. Protein: CAWSGDSDGYTF. The variable domain in full, completed from reference TRBV30 and TRBJ1-2, reads SQTIHQWPATLVQPVGSPLSLECTVEGTSNPNLYWYRQAAGRGLQLLFYSVGIGQISSEVPQNLSASRPQDRQFILSSKKLLLSDSGFYLCAWSGDSDGYTFGSGTRLTVV.